This T cell receptor beta chain was retrieved from a study of spatial heterogeneity in lung cancer (dated by TCRdb to between 2018 and 2020). For the study in its entirety: Beta-chain transcripts were consistently detected in greater numbers than alpha-chain transcripts, which likely reflects a higher abundance of beta-chain transcripts. In the raw uncorrected reads, each unique combination of TCR and UMI appeared on average more than ten times. In non-small cell lung cancer, the study made a quantitative comparison of TCR alpha and beta repertoires among multiple tumor regions, matched nontumor lung and blood. Nonsynonymous mutation counts, determined by whole-exome sequencing of tumor tissue, were related to features of the TCR repertoire. Both alpha and beta chains were TCR-sequenced in samples taken at surgery, namely 220 tumor regions, 64 matched nontumor lung samples and some 53 PBMC samples.

Comments on this clonotype: The antigen this receptor binds is unknown. The input lacks base qualities; no much larger clone sits a single base away.

Per the germline V gene, KGHSH is the CDR1 and LQKENI is the CDR2. From the cysteine through the phenylalanine, the CDR3 covers 15 amino acids. The retained sequence is limited to the CDR3, 45 bases, with the frame set at the first base. From V the trimming removes 3 bases and from J it removes 6 bases, while the gene matches leave 10 bases of the junction unaccounted for. Overall study outcomes, separate from this receptor: Additional single-cell paired TCR alpha and beta sequencing was considered necessary to confirm, at a functional level, the hypothesis that regional TCRs recognize regional mutations. Ubiquitous expanded tumor TCRs showed up in blood more often at tumor resection than at routine follow-up.

The library was prepared using 5' RACE. The listed sequencing device is NextSeq 500. To allow correction of PCR and sequencing errors, the TCR library protocol tagged every TCR cDNA molecule with a unique molecular identifier. The original pipeline was this. TCR identification, UMI-based error correction and CDR3 extraction were performed with Decombinator tools. Expanded TCRs were defined as those above a frequency of 2 per 1,000, corresponding to the top 1% of the tumor frequency distribution. Renyi diversity was calculated using the R vegan package after each repertoire was subsampled 100 times to 5,000 TCRs. CDR3 similarity networks were constructed using string-kernel similarity of amino acid triplets, with links drawn between CDR3s whose pairwise similarity was above 0.82. The public reads were quality trimmed at Q25 with fastp and then assembled into clones with MiXCR by TCRdb, keeping productive beta chains. Every distinct CDR3 protein forms one entry, paired with its most common genes and DNA. The V and J calls and clone size are TCRdb's, not the authors'. This sample gives about 90,000 distinct CDR3 sequences in total; approximately 8.9% of them show up just once. 6.9% of the sample lies in the top ten.

Read against the paper, the sample's time point label means: sample taken at primary tumor resection. Whole RNA extracted from tumor and nontumor lung tissue, or from cryopreserved PBMC samples, was used for TCR sequencing without cell sorting. The donors were some 76 patients from the lung TRACERx cohort who had early-stage, untreated non-small cell lung cancer. Only patients for whom sufficient RNA was available from at least two tumor regions were selected for TCR sequencing. This TCR derives from a male donor with early-stage non-small cell lung cancer. The chain is assembled from TRBV18 and TRBJ2-7, and 8 junctional nucleotides match TRBD1. The input for sequencing was PBMCs, taken at surgery. The CDR3 here reads CASSPRQGITSEQYF. The nucleotides are TGTGCCAGCTCACCCAGACAGGGGATCACTAGCGAGCAGTACTTC.